This T cell receptor (beta chain) is drawn from a study of shared clonotypes between healthy human individuals. With regard to this clone: No antigen is known for it.

The V and J ends lost 8 bases and 6 bases, in that order; junction bases with no gene match: 3. The CDR3 spans 13 residues. The V gene's germline CDR1 is MNHEY and CDR2 SMNVEV (reference sequence). Study-wide results and limits: A handful of donors shared about 4.5% of their naive CD4 clonotypes. Clonotypes which were not shared had lower generation probabilities than clonotypes that all four donors shared.

Using immunoSEQ multiplex PCR, the repertoire was profiled, and TCRdb retains in-frame clones only, with some absent. The table has more than 1.2 million clones, 98% to 99% seen once. The specimen sequenced was naive CD4+ T cells sorted from blood. Regarding subset: CD45RA+ positively selected. V and J are TRBV27 and TRBJ2-2, with 10 bases lining up with TRBD1. This TCR came from a young man in good health. The CDR3 DNA follows: TGTGCCAGCTGGACAGGGGGTCCCGGGGAGCTGTTTTTT. Translated: CASWTGGPGELFF.